The rows below give T cell receptor beta chains drawn from one sample of a study of cytomegalovirus exposure and HLA in healthy donors. Produced via immunoSEQ multiplex PCR; TCRdb's table is partial and in-frame only. The sample shows roughly 150,000 clones, approximately 80% of them seen only once. The specimen was PBMCs. The receptor set was obtained from a woman aged 40 to 50 in good health and CMV-seronegative. Each CDR3 is given with its conserved first and last residue. D genes are given only for firm matches. Not every row has a clone size; where given, it reads once, few, many or a size class.

TRBJ1-1,NA,TRBD1,TRBV10-2,CASSEIGAGGTNTEAFF,TGCGCCAGCAGTGAAATTGGGGCAGGGGGTACGAACACTGAAGCTTTCTTT
TRBJ1-1,NA,TRBD1,TRBV29-1,CSVGGTGTTEAFF,TGCAGCGTTGGGGGGACAGGGACCACTGAAGCTTTCTTT
TRBJ2-5,NA,TRBD1,TRBV5-8,CASSPGQATTGRETQYF,TGTGCCAGCAGCCCGGGACAGGCAACGACGGGGAGAGAGACCCAGTACTTC
TRBJ1-2,NA,NA,TRBV10-3,CAISELPDYGYTF,TGTGCCATCAGTGAGTTACCGGACTATGGCTACACCTTC
TRBJ1-1,NA,TRBD1,TRBV7-8,CASSSMTGPLNTEAFF,TGTGCCAGCAGCTCTATGACAGGGCCGCTGAACACTGAAGCTTTCTTT
TRBJ2-2,NA,TRBD2,TRBV27,CASSSGLAGGIGELFF,TGTGCCAGCAGTTCCGGACTAGCGGGAGGGATCGGGGAGCTGTTTTTT
TRBJ2-7,NA,NA,TRBV27,CASSFGLTSYEQYF,TGTGCCAGCAGTTTCGGACTGACCTCCTACGAGCAGTACTTC
TRBJ1-5,NA,TRBD1,TRBV19,CASIGTVHQPQHF,TGTGCCAGTATCGGGACAGTTCATCAGCCCCAGCATTTT
TRBJ1-4,NA,NA,TRBV19,CASSIQGKGEKLFF,TGTGCCAGTAGTATACAGGGGAAGGGTGAAAAACTGTTTTTT
TRBJ1-2,NA,TRBD1,TRBV5-1,CASSLGTGDGYTF,TGCGCCAGCAGCTTGGGGACAGGGGATGGCTACACCTTC
TRBJ1-4,NA,TRBD1,TRBV7-9,CSSSPGQRTTNEKLFF,TGTTCCAGCAGCCCGGGACAGAGAACAACTAATGAAAAACTGTTTTTT
TRBJ1-1,NA,TRBD1,TRBV6-5,CASSTDRAWDTEAFF,TGTGCCAGCAGCACTGACAGGGCATGGGACACTGAAGCTTTCTTT
TRBJ1-5,NA,NA,TRBV21-1,CASSKSRTYRGNQPQHF,TGTGCCAGCAGCAAGAGTCGCACTTACCGGGGGAATCAGCCCCAGCATTTT
TRBJ1-1,NA,NA,TRBV6-5,CASNRGTEAFF,TGTGCCAGCAATCGGGGCACTGAAGCTTTCTTT
TRBJ1-2,few,NA,TRBV10-1,CASSPGGYGYTF,TGCGCCAGCAGCCCCGGGGGCTATGGCTACACCTTC
TRBJ1-2,NA,NA,TRBV9,CASSVRTRDYGYTF,TGTGCCAGCAGCGTGCGGACGAGGGACTATGGCTACACCTTC
TRBJ1-3,NA,NA,TRBV5-4,CASSFEGGSGNTIYF,TGTGCCAGCAGCTTTGAGGGTGGCTCTGGAAACACCATATATTTT
TRBJ1-5,NA,TRBD1,TRBV7-9,CASSYGTGDYQPQHF,TGTGCCAGCAGCTATGGGACAGGAGATTATCAGCCCCAGCATTTT
TRBJ1-4,NA,NA,TRBV5-4,CASSLAPRGTNEKLFF,TGTGCCAGCAGCTTGGCCCCGCGGGGCACTAATGAAAAACTGTTTTTT
TRBJ1-5,few,TRBD1,TRBV2,CASGGTVANQPQHF,TGTGCCAGCGGAGGGACAGTAGCCAATCAGCCCCAGCATTTT
TRBJ1-1,NA,NA,TRBV7-9,CASARDQVAEAFF,TGTGCCAGCGCTCGGGATCAAGTAGCTGAAGCTTTCTTT
TRBJ2-2,NA,NA,TRBV5-4,CASSSLTGNPNTGELFF,TGTGCCAGCAGCTCGCTAACAGGCAATCCGAACACCGGGGAGCTGTTTTTT
TRBJ2-7,NA,NA,TRBV6-5,CASSSPTRVSYEQYF,TGTGCCAGCAGTTCGCCCACCAGGGTATCCTACGAGCAGTACTTC
TRBJ1-4,NA,NA,TRBV19,CASSSTTGRGNEKLFF,TGTGCCAGTAGCTCGACTACAGGGAGAGGTAATGAAAAACTGTTTTTT
TRBJ2-7,few,TRBD1,TRBV5-4,CASSRTGNLYEQYF,TGTGCCAGCAGTCGGACAGGGAACCTCTACGAGCAGTACTTC
TRBJ1-1,once,TRBD1,TRBV18,CASSPYRDSYDTEAFF,TGTGCCAGCTCACCCTATCGGGACAGCTACGACACTGAAGCTTTCTTT
TRBJ2-3,NA,TRBD1,TRBV5-1,CASSKLLPGQGARDTQYF,TGCGCCAGCAGCAAATTATTACCGGGACAGGGGGCAAGAGATACGCAGTATTTT
TRBJ1-4,NA,NA,TRBV21-1,CASSNLNSGNEKLFF,TGTGCCAGCAGCAATCTCAACAGTGGGAATGAAAAACTGTTTTTT
TRBJ1-6,once,TRBD1,TRBV18,CASSPDRARPPLHF,TGTGCCAGCTCCCCGGACAGGGCAAGGCCACCCCTCCACTTT
TRBJ2-5,few,TRBD1,TRBV19,CASSTRTGQETQYF,TGTGCCAGTAGTACTAGGACAGGGCAAGAGACCCAGTACTTC
TRBJ1-1,NA,TRBD1,TRBV14,CASSPQGQGGPLF,TGTGCCAGCAGCCCTCAAGGCCAGGGGGGACCCCTATTT
TRBJ1-1,once,NA,TRBV11-2,CASSLGGDTEAFF,TGTGCCAGCAGCTTAGGGGGAGACACTGAAGCTTTCTTT
TRBJ1-1,NA,TRBD1,TRBV7-9,CASSSGTGGLPVEAFF,TGTGCCAGCAGCTCCGGGACAGGGGGCTTACCGGTTGAAGCTTTCTTT
TRBJ2-1,NA,NA,TRBV9,CASSDGQSNEQFF,TGTGCCAGCAGCGACGGACAGTCGAATGAGCAGTTCTTC
TRBJ2-3,once,NA,TRBV9,CASSGFSAVGVGDTQYF,TGTGCCAGCAGCGGTTTTTCCGCGGTCGGGGTTGGAGATACGCAGTATTTT
TRBJ1-1,NA,NA,TRBV10-3,CAISVGRQTNTEAFF,TGTGCCATCAGTGTAGGAAGACAGACGAACACTGAAGCTTTCTTT
TRBJ2-2,once,TRBD2,TRBV5-1,CASSLGIAGATGELFF,TGCGCCAGCAGCTTGGGTATAGCGGGAGCTACCGGGGAGCTGTTTTTT
TRBJ1-5,few,TRBD1,TRBV27,CASSSLTGRMEPQHF,TGTGCCAGCAGTTCCTTGACAGGGAGGATGGAGCCCCAGCATTTT
TRBJ2-7,few,NA,TRBV7-6,CASSQHSSGFNYEQYF,TGTGCCAGCAGCCAACATTCGAGCGGCTTCAACTACGAGCAGTACTTC
TRBJ1-2,NA,NA,TRBV28,CASSPGFYGYTF,TGTGCCAGCAGTCCCGGGTTCTATGGCTACACCTTC
TRBJ2-7,NA,TRBD1,TRBV5-6,CASSLGTGGRNEQYF,TGTGCCAGCAGCTTGGGTACAGGGGGCCGGAACGAGCAGTACTTC
TRBJ2-5,NA,TRBD2,TRBV7-9,CASSFLGGAVETQYF,TGTGCCAGCAGCTTTCTCGGGGGGGCCGTAGAGACCCAGTACTTC
TRBJ1-1,NA,TRBD1,TRBV6-5,CASTLRGKGTEAFF,TGTGCCAGCACCCTCAGGGGGAAGGGTACTGAAGCTTTCTTT
TRBJ1-6,once,NA,TRBV5-1,CASSIGLPNSPLHF,TGCGCCAGCAGCATAGGACTACCCAATTCACCCCTCCACTTT
TRBJ1-2,NA,NA,TRBV19,CASSIDRRPYNYGYTF,TGTGCCAGTAGTATAGATAGGCGGCCCTACAACTATGGCTACACCTTC
TRBJ2-3,NA,NA,TRBV9,CASSPPPGEFTDTQYF,TGTGCCAGCAGCCCGCCCCCGGGGGAGTTCACAGATACGCAGTATTTT
TRBJ1-1,NA,TRBD1,TRBV4-1,CASSQIPGQGATEAFF,TGCGCCAGCAGCCAAATACCGGGACAGGGGGCAACTGAAGCTTTCTTT
TRBJ1-5,once,TRBD1,TRBV4-1,CASSQDPAGPRGLGQPQHF,TGCGCCAGCAGCCAAGATCCGGCTGGTCCCAGGGGGCTTGGGCAGCCCCAGCATTTT
TRBJ1-1,few,TRBD1,TRBV7-2,CASSRHRGTEAFF,TGTGCCAGCAGCCGTCACAGGGGCACTGAAGCTTTCTTT
TRBJ1-2,NA,TRBD1,TRBV30,CAWRGGTGASNYGYTF,TGTGCCTGGAGGGGCGGGACAGGGGCGTCAAACTATGGCTACACCTTC
TRBJ1-5,NA,NA,TRBV21-1,CASPLRNSIKPRVGTNQPQHF,TGTGCCAGCCCACTGAGGAATTCAATCAAACCCCGCGTAGGCACAAATCAGCCCCAGCATTTT
TRBJ2-3,NA,TRBD2,TRBV9,CASSVAQTSVDTQYF,TGTGCCAGCAGCGTAGCCCAGACTAGCGTAGATACGCAGTATTTT
TRBJ1-3,NA,TRBD1,TRBV10-3,CAIRTIPGQDRSGNTIYF,TGTGCCATCAGAACCATACCGGGACAGGACCGCTCTGGAAACACCATATATTTT
TRBJ1-2,NA,NA,TRBV28,CASSLTVSTGFYGYTF,TGTGCCAGCAGTTTAACAGTTTCGACAGGCTTCTATGGCTACACCTTC
TRBJ2-7,few,TRBD1,TRBV10-1,CATQRRQGANEQYF,TGCGCCACCCAAAGGCGACAGGGGGCCAACGAGCAGTACTTC
TRBJ2-5,NA,NA,TRBV28,CASSSSGGGETQYF,TGTGCCAGCAGCTCGAGCGGAGGTGGGGAGACCCAGTACTTC
TRBJ1-1,NA,NA,TRBV28,CASLGVGNTEAFF,TGTGCCAGCCTTGGAGTGGGGAACACTGAAGCTTTCTTT